This T cell receptor (beta chain) was recorded in a study of T-cell memory formation after mild COVID-19. In the study overall: Clusters of TCRs were largely donor specific. The study, taken as a whole, reports: The CD4+ clones that contracted clustered mainly within CM and EM, and the CD8+ clones concentrated in EMRA. The finding that pre-infection memory included some responding clones suggested that cross-reactive memory joined.

The TCR alpha and TCR beta cDNA libraries, bearing sample barcodes and UMIs, were generated by 5'RACE using constant-segment primers. TCRdb itself ran the 5' RACE reads through MiXCR, one entry per CDR3 protein. The sample yields 130,000 to 150,000 distinct CDR3 sequences, about 6% seen once. This clonotype has a handful of counts. Its antigen is as yet unknown. The CDR3 totals 15 residues. V was pared by 8 bases and J by 8 bases, with 21 bases between. The V gene's germline CDR1 is MGHDK and CDR2 SYGVNS. The chain joins TRBV25-1 to TRBJ1-4; possible D gene TRBD1, 5 bases. The clonotype comes from an adult woman who had mild COVID-19 (a few samples of this study predate the infection). Cell type and time point are not known. Material for sequencing was PBMCs or a T cell subset sorted from them (not recorded which). In DNA form, the CDR3 reads TGTGCCAGCCATGGGGCAGGGCCCATTGTGGAAAAACTGTTTTTT. Protein sequence: CASHGAGPIVEKLFF.